This TCR beta chain was identified during a study of T cell repertoires in cytomegalovirus infection. Whole-study results and caveats: Summed frequency of public TCR beta families distinguished CMV carriers with the relevant HLA.

TCRdb recomputed calls from the reads with MiXCR, one row per CDR3 protein. This repertoire shows 300,000 to 450,000 distinct CDR3 sequences, 15% to 20% found once; its top ten account for approximately 8%. This clonotype has at least ten counts. Its matching antigen is unknown. The receptor was derived from a human donor in good health (CMV status not recorded). Some clones in this sample may be carry-over from other donors' samples. The sequenced sample consisted of PBMCs.

The CDR3 protein is CASRTGQGNYGYTF. The CDR3 DNA reads as TGTGCCAGCAGAACCGGACAGGGGAACTATGGCTACACCTTC. The chain joins TRBV12-3 or TRBV12-4 to TRBJ1-2; 9 nucleotides agree with TRBD1. This CDR3 is 14 amino acids long. After removal of 6 bases from V and 2 bases from J, the junction contained 4 bases not matched to a gene.